This T cell receptor beta chain was captured in a study of cytomegalovirus exposure and HLA in healthy donors. Use of 60 Vbeta and 13 Jbeta primers characterized the PCR. Clones were sequenced by immunoSEQ multiplex PCR, and TCRdb holds only the in-frame ones, with some missing. This sample has about 82,000 clones, with 70% to 80% found just once. The junction had 9 bases not matched to a gene; V was cut back by 5 bases and J by 7 bases. The CDR3 sequence is 14 residues long. CDR1 is MNHEY and CDR2 is SVGAGI in the germline V gene. V usage is TRBV6-5 and J usage is TRBJ1-1, with 8 bases lining up with TRBD1. The sample consisted of PBMCs. The origin of this receptor is a man aged 55-75 years in good health and CMV-seronegative. The CDR3 reads CASSPGQGGGEAFF. In DNA form, the CDR3 reads TGTGCCAGCAGTCCCGGACAGGGCGGGGGTGAAGCTTTCTTT.